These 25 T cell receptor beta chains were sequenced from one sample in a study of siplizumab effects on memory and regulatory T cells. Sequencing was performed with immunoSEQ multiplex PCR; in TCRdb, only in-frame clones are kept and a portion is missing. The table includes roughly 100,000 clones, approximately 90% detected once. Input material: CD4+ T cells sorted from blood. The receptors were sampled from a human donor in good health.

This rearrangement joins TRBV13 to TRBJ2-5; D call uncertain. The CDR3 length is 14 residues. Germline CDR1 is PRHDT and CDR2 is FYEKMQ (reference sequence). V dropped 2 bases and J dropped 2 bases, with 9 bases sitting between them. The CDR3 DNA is TGTGCCAGCAGCTTAAGGCAGGTTCAAGAGACCCAGTACTTC. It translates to CASSLRQVQETQYF.

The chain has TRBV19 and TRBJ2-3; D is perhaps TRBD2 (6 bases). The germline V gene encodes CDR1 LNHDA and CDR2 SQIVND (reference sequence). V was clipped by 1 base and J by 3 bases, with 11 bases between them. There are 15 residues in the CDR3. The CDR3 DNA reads TGTGCCAGTAGTATAGGGGGGGAAGGGACAGATACGCAGTATTTT. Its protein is CASSIGGEGTDTQYF.

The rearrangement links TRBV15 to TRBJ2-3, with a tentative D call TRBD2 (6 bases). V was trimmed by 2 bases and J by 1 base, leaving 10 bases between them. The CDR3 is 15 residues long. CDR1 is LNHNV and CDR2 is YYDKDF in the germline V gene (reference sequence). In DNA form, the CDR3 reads TGTGCCACCAGCAGAACGGGGGAGGGCACAGATACGCAGTATTTT. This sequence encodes CATSRTGEGTDTQYF.

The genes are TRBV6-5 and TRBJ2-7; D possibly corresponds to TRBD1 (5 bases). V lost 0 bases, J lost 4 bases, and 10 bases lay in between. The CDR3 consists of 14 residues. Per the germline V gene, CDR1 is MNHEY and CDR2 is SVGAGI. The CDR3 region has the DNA TGTGCCAGCAGTTACTCGACAGTGGGGTACGAGCAGTACTTC. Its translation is CASSYSTVGYEQYF.

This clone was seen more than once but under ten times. The CDR3 DNA reads TGTGCCAGCAGCTTAGCGGGCGGGTATAGCAATCAGCCCCAGCATTTT. The encoded protein is CASSLAGGYSNQPQHF. The genes are TRBV7-8 and TRBJ1-5, with D hard to call. The length of the CDR3 is 16 residues. CDR1 and CDR2 (germline): SGHVS, FQNEAQ. Trimming shortened V by 0 bases and J by 0 bases, and 9 bases separated the two germline ends.

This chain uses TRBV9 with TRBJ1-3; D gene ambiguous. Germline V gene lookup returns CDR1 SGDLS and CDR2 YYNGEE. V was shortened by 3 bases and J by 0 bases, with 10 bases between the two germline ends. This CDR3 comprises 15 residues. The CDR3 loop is CASSAGSRSGNTIYF. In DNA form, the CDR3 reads TGTGCCAGCAGCGCAGGCAGCCGCTCTGGAAACACCATATATTTT.

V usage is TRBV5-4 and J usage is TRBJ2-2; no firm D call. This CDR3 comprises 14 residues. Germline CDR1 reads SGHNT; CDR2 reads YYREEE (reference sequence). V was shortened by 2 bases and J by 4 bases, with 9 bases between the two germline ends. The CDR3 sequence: CASSLNRITGELFF. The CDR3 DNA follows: TGTGCCAGCAGCTTAAATCGGATCACCGGGGAGCTGTTTTTT.

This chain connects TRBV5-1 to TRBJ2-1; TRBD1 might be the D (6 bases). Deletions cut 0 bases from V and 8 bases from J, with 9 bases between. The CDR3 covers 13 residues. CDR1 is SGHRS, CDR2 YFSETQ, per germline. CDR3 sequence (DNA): TGCGCCAGCAGCTTGGATAGGGGGTATGAGCAGTTCTTC. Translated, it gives CASSLDRGYEQFF.

The CDR3 is CAWSTPLREQYF. The DNA for the CDR3 is TGTGCCTGGAGTACTCCCTTGAGGGAGCAGTACTTC. The chain joins TRBV30 to TRBJ2-7; D is uncertain. The germline V gene has CDR1 GTSNPN and CDR2 SVGIG (reference sequence). This CDR3 is built from 12 residues. The V end was cut by 2 bases, the J end by 7 bases, with 12 bases between.

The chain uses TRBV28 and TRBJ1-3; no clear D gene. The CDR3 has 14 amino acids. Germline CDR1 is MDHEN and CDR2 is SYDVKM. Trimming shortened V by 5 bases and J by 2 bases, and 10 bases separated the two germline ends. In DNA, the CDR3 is TGTGCCAGCAGTGCGGGAAATACTGGAAACACCATATATTTT. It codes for CASSAGNTGNTIYF.

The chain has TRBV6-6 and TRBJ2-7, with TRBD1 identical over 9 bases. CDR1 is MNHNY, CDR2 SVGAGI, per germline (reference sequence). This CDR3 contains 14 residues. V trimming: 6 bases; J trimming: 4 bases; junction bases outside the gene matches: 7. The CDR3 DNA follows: TGTGCCAGCAGGTCCGGGACAGGGCAGTACGAGCAGTACTTC. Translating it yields CASRSGTGQYEQYF.

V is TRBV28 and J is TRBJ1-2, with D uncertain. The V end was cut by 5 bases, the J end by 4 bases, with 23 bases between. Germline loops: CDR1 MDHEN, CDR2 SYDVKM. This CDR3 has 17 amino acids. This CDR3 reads CASSVKLALREPYGYTF. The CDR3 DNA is TGTGCCAGCAGTGTAAAGTTAGCGCTGAGGGAACCCTATGGCTACACCTTC.

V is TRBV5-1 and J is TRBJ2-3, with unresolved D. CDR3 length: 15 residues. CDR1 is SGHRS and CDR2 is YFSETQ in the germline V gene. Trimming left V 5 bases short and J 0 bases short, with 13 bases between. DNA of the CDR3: TGCGCCAGCAGTCCTCATGTCTCAAGCACAGATACGCAGTATTTT. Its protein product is CASSPHVSSTDTQYF.

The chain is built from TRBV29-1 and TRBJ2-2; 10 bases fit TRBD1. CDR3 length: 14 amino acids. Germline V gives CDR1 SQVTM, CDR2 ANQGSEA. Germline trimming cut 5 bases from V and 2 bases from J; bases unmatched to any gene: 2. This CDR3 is CSVRQGANTGELFF. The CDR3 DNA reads TGCAGCGTTCGACAGGGGGCCAACACCGGGGAGCTGTTTTTT.

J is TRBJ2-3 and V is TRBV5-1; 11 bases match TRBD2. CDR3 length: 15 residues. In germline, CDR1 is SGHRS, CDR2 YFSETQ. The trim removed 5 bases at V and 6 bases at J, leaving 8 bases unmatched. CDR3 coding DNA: TGCGCCAGCAGTGGACTAGCGGGCAGCCGTGATACGCAGTATTTT. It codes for CASSGLAGSRDTQYF.

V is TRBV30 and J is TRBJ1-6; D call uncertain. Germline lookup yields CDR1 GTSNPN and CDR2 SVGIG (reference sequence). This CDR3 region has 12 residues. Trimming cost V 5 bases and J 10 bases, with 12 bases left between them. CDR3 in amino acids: CAWERLESPLHF. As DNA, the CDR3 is TGTGCCTGGGAACGTCTGGAGTCACCCCTCCACTTT.

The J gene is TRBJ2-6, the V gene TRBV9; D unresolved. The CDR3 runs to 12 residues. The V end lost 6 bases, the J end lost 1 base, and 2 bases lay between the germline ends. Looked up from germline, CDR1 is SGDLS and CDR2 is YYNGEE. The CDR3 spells CASTSGANVLTF. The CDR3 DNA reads TGTGCCAGCACATCTGGGGCCAACGTCCTGACTTTC.

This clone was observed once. The CDR3 reads CASSRDRATGELFF. In DNA form, the CDR3 reads TGTGCCAGCAGCCGAGACAGGGCCACCGGGGAGCTGTTTTTT. J is TRBJ2-2 and V is TRBV7-6, with TRBD1 matching over 7 bases. Germline assignment: CDR1 SGHVS and CDR2 FNYEAQ. The CDR3 has 14 amino acids. J was trimmed by 4 bases and V by 5 bases; bases with no gene match: 4. The complete variable domain, with remaining parts taken from reference TRBV7-6 and TRBJ2-2, reads GAGVSQSPRYKVTKRGQDVALRCDPISGHVSLYWYRQALGQGPEFLTYFNYEAQQDKSGLPNDRFSAERPEGSISTLTIQRTEQRDSAMYRCASSRDRATGELFFGEGSRLTVL.

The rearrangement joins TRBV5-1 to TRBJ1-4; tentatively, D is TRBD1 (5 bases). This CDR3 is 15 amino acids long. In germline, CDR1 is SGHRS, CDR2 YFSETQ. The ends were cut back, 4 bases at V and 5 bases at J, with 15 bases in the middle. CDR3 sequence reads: CASSTDRGQNEKLFF. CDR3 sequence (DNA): TGCGCCAGCAGCACCGACAGAGGTCAAAATGAAAAACTGTTTTTT. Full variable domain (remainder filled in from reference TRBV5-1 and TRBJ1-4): KAGVTQTPRYLIKTRGQQVTLSCSPISGHRSVSWYQQTPGQGLQFLFEYFSETQRNKGNFPGRFSGRQFSNSRSEMNVSTLELGDSALYLCASSTDRGQNEKLFFGSGTQLSVL.

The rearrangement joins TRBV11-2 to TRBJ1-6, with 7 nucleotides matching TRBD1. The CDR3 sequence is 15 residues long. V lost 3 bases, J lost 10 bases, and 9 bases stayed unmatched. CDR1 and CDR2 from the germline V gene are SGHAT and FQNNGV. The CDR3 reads CASSLKDRLWSPLHF. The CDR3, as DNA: TGTGCCAGCAGCTTGAAGGACAGGCTATGGTCACCCCTCCACTTT. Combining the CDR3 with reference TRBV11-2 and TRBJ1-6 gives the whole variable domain EAGVAQSPRYKIIEKRQSVAFWCNPISGHATLYWYQQILGQGPKLLIQFQNNGVVDDSQLPKDRFSAERLKGVDSTLKIQPAKLEDSAVYLCASSLKDRLWSPLHFGNGTRLTVT.

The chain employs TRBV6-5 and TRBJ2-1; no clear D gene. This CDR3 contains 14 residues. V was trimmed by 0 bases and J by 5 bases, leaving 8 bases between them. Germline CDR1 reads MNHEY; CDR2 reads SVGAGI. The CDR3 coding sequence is TGTGCCAGCAGTTACTCGGGCGTGCACAATGAGCAGTTCTTC. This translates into CASSYSGVHNEQFF.

The CDR3: CASKAGERDEQFF. CDR3 bases: TGTGCCAGTAAGGCGGGAGAGAGGGATGAGCAGTTCTTC. V is TRBV19 and J is TRBJ2-1, with TRBD2 identical over 7 bases. Trimming at V came to 7 bases and at J to 8 bases, leaving 8 bases not matched to a gene. The CDR3 runs 13 residues. Per germline, CDR1 LNHDA and CDR2 SQIVND (reference sequence). Complete variable domain (other parts from reference TRBV19 and TRBJ2-1): DGGITQSPKYLFRKEGQNVTLSCEQNLNHDAMYWYRQDPGQGLRLIYYSQIVNDFQKGDIAEGYSVSREKKESFPLTVTSAQKNPTAFYLCASKAGERDEQFFGPGTRLTVL.

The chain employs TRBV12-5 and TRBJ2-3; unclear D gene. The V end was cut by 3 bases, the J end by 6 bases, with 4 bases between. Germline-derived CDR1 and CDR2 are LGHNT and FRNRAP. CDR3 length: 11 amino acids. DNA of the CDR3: TGTGCTAGTGGTTTCGGGGATACGCAGTATTTT. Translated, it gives CASGFGDTQYF.

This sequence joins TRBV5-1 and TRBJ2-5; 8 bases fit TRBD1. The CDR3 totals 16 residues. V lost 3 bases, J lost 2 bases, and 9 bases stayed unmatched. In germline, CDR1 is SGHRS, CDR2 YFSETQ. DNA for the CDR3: TGCGCCAGCAGCTCGGTGACAGGGGCCCGTCAAGAGACCCAGTACTTC. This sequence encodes CASSSVTGARQETQYF.

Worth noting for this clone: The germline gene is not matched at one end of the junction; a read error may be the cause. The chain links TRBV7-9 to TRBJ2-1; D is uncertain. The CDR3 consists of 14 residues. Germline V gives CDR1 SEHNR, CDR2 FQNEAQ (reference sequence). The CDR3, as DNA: TGTGCCAGCAGCTTCCCCCGCGGTTACACTGAGCAGTTCTTC. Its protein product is CASSFPRGYTEQFF.